These 14 T cell receptor beta chains share one sample of origin, sequenced in a study of T cells after yellow fever vaccination. TCRdb reprocessed the 5' RACE reads with MiXCR, giving one entry per CDR3 protein. In the table there are 610,000 or so distinct CDR3 sequences, 10% to 15% of which are singletons. This specimen consisted of PBMCs, obtained on the day of the yellow fever booster vaccination. Receptors originate from a man aged 30 to 39 who received the YFV17D yellow fever vaccine.

CDR3 DNA sequence: TGCGCCAGCAGCTTGGAGGGGAGGGGAGCAGCAACAGATACGCAGTATTTT. Translating it yields CASSLEGRGAATDTQYF. The chain links TRBV5-1 to TRBJ2-3, with TRBD2 matching 7 bases. Germline V CDR1 and CDR2: SGHRS, YFSETQ. The CDR3 spans 17 residues. J was trimmed by 3 bases and V by 0 bases; bases with no gene match: 10. Together with reference TRBV5-1 and TRBJ2-3, the CDR3 gives the full variable domain: KAGVTQTPRYLIKTRGQQVTLSCSPISGHRSVSWYQQTPGQGLQFLFEYFSETQRNKGNFPGRFSGRQFSNSRSEMNVSTLELGDSALYLCASSLEGRGAATDTQYFGPGTRLTVL.

This clonotype has a handful of counts. CDR3 loop: CASSLAAGGPQFF. As DNA, the CDR3 is TGTGCCAGCAGTTTAGCGGCGGGAGGGCCCCAGTTCTTC. The chain joins TRBV12-3 or TRBV12-4 to TRBJ2-1; 9 positions match TRBD2. This CDR3 region has 13 residues. After removal of 0 bases from V and 13 bases from J, the junction contained 4 bases not matched to a gene.

This clonotype has only a few counts. The chain combines TRBV30 with TRBJ1-4; no clear D gene. V shed 3 bases and J shed 7 bases, with 9 bases lying between them. The CDR3 is 12 amino acids. Germline V gene sequence: CDR1 GTSNPN, CDR2 SVGIG (reference sequence). The CDR3 DNA reads TGTGCCTGGAGCCCCGTCGGTGAAAAACTGTTTTTT. It is translated as CAWSPVGEKLFF.

This clonotype was seen at least ten times. V is TRBV28 and J is TRBJ2-3; possible D gene TRBD2, 7 bases. Trimming took off 6 bases at V and 3 bases at J, with 10 bases between the two ends. Germline assignment: CDR1 MDHEN and CDR2 SYDVKM. The CDR3 length is 13 residues. CDR3 residues: CASRRGGTDTQYF. The CDR3 region has the DNA TGTGCCAGCAGGAGGGGGGGGACAGATACGCAGTATTTT.

V gene TRBV6-2 or TRBV6-3 combines with J gene TRBJ2-7, with 8 bases fitting TRBD1. V lost 6 bases and J lost 2; bases outside the gene matches: 12. There are 16 residues in the CDR3. Germline V gene lookup returns CDR1 MNHEY and CDR2 SVGEGT. CDR3 coding DNA: TGTGCCAGCAGACACCCTCCGGGACAGGAGGCCTACGAGCAGTACTTC. It translates to CASRHPPGQEAYEQYF.

This chain uses TRBV2 with TRBJ1-5; TRBD1 aligns across 8 bases. CDR3 length equals 14 residues. Germline lookup yields CDR1 SNHLY and CDR2 FYNNEI. V lost 5 bases, J lost 7 bases, and 7 bases stayed unmatched. The CDR3 loop is CASSTTTGAQPQHF. In DNA, the CDR3 is TGTGCCAGCAGTACCACGACAGGGGCCCAGCCCCAGCATTTT.

The chain recombines TRBV7-2 with TRBJ2-3, with unresolved D. The CDR3 is made up of 15 amino acids. Germline CDR1 reads SGHTA; CDR2 reads FQGNSA. V lost 5 bases and J 2 bases, leaving 14 bases between the germline ends. The CDR3 DNA reads as TGTGCCAGCAGCCCCGACGAAGTTTACACAGATACGCAGTATTTT. This encodes CASSPDEVYTDTQYF.

This clonotype was seen a handful of times. The rearrangement links TRBV27 to TRBJ2-5, with 7 bases matching TRBD1. After removal of 7 bases from V and 5 bases from J, the junction contained 10 bases not matched to a gene. Germline-derived CDR1 and CDR2 are MNHEY and SMNVEV (reference sequence). CDR3 length: 14 amino acids. CDR3 amino acids: CASINSGTAETQYF. The CDR3 DNA reads as TGTGCCAGCATCAACTCAGGGACAGCCGAGACCCAGTACTTC.

In its sample, this clonotype was seen a few times. V usage is TRBV2 and J usage is TRBJ1-6, with a weak D call TRBD1 (5 bases). From germline, CDR1 is SNHLY and CDR2 FYNNEI. This CDR3 is built from 14 residues. The ends were cut back, 3 bases at V and 6 bases at J, with 9 bases in the middle. For the CDR3, the DNA is TGTGCCAGCAGTGATGGGGGGGGTAATTCACCCCTCCACTTT. Residues: CASSDGGGNSPLHF.

This clonotype was found a few times. The chain recombines TRBV6-5 with TRBJ1-1, with 7 bases fitting TRBD1. The CDR3 runs 13 residues. CDR1 is MNHEY and CDR2 is SVGAGI in the germline V gene. Losses at the gene ends were 7 bases for V and 2 bases for J; bases not matched to a gene: 4. The CDR3 is CASTGTANTEAFF. In nucleotides, the CDR3 is TGTGCCAGCACAGGGACAGCTAACACTGAAGCTTTCTTT.

V gene TRBV12-3 or TRBV12-4 combines with J gene TRBJ1-4; D may be TRBD1 (5 bases). The CDR3 runs to 15 residues. V was trimmed by 3 bases and J by 5 bases, leaving 13 bases between them. The CDR3, as DNA: TGTGCCAGCAGTTTCCGAGGGGTCCAAAATGAAAAACTGTTTTTT. It codes for CASSFRGVQNEKLFF.

This clonotype showed up just a few times. The rearrangement uses TRBV18 and TRBJ2-3; D is uncertain. The V gene lost 1 base and the J gene lost 1 base, with 6 bases spanning the gap. The CDR3 spans 14 residues. Germline V CDR1 and CDR2: KGHSH, LQKENI. In DNA form, the CDR3 reads TGTGCCAGCTCACCACGGCAGGGCACAGATACGCAGTATTTT. Amino acids: CASSPRQGTDTQYF.

The table lists this clonotype with a few counts. This rearrangement joins TRBV20-1 to TRBJ2-1; D is unclear. V dropped 4 bases and J dropped 2 bases, with 12 bases sitting between them. Germline CDR1 reads DFQATT; CDR2 reads SNEGSKA (reference sequence). The CDR3 loop spans 14 amino acids. CDR3 region: CSATPGSTYNEQFF. The CDR3 DNA is TGCAGTGCTACTCCCGGGTCGACCTACAATGAGCAGTTCTTC.

The chain carries TRBV9 and TRBJ2-1, with D perhaps TRBD2 (6 bases). The CDR3 sequence is 15 residues long. Per the germline V gene, CDR1 is SGDLS and CDR2 is YYNGEE. Trimming stripped 4 bases from V and 4 bases from J, with 15 bases between. CDR3 residues: CASSSPPGDYNEQFF. CDR3 bases: TGTGCCAGCAGCTCTCCCCCGGGAGATTACAATGAGCAGTTCTTC.